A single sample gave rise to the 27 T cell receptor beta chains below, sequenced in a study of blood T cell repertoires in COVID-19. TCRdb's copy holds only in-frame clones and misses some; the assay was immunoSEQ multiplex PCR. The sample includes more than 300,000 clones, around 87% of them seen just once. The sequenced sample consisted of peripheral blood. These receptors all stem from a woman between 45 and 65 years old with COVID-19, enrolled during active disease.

The chain's CDR3 is CASSLGVAGEADTQYF. The CDR3 region has the DNA TGTGCCAGCAGCTTAGGAGTTGCGGGAGAGGCAGATACGCAGTATTTT. This rearrangement joins TRBV7-8 to TRBJ2-3; TRBD2 matches at 7 bases. From germline, CDR1 is SGHVS and CDR2 FQNEAQ. Losses at the gene ends were 1 base for V and 4 bases for J; bases not matched to a gene: 8. The CDR3 loop spans 16 amino acids.

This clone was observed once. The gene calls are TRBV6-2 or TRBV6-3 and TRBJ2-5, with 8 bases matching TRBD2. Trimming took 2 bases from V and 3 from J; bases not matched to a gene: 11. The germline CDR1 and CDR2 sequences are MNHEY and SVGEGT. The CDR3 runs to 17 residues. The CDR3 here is CASSYNGAGGEKETQYF. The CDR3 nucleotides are TGTGCCAGCAGTTACAATGGGGCGGGAGGAGAAAAAGAGACCCAGTACTTC.

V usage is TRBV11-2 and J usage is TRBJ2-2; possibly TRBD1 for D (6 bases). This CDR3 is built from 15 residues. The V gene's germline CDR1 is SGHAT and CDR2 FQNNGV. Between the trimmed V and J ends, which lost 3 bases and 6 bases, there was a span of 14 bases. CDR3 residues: CASSLGAGTAGELFF. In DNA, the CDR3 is TGTGCCAGCAGCTTGGGGGCAGGGACCGCCGGGGAGCTGTTTTTT.

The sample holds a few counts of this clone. For the CDR3, the DNA is TGTGCCAGCAGTTATCGGGACAGTGGTAACTATGGCTACACCTTC. Translated, it gives CASSYRDSGNYGYTF. The V gene is TRBV6-2 or TRBV6-3, the J gene TRBJ1-2; 7 bases align to TRBD1. This CDR3 has 15 amino acids. The ends lost 3 bases at V and 1 base at J; junction bases unmatched: 5. The germline V gene has CDR1 MNHEY and CDR2 SVGEGT.

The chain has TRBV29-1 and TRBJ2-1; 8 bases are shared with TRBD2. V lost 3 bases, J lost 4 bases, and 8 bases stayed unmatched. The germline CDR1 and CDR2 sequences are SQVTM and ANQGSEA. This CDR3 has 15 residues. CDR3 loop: CSVDQRESRYNEQFF. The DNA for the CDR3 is TGCAGCGTTGATCAGCGGGAGAGTCGGTACAATGAGCAGTTCTTC.

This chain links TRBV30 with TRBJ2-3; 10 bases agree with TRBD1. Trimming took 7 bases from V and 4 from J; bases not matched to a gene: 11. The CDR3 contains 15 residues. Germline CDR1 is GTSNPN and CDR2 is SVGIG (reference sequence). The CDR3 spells CAYTDRDRGADTQYF. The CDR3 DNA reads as TGTGCCTACACCGACCGGGACAGGGGAGCAGATACGCAGTATTTT. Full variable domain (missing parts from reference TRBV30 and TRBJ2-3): SQTIHQWPATLVQPVGSPLSLECTVEGTSNPNLYWYRQAAGRGLQLLFYSVGIGQISSEVPQNLSASRPQDRQFILSSKKLLLSDSGFYLCAYTDRDRGADTQYFGPGTRLTVL.

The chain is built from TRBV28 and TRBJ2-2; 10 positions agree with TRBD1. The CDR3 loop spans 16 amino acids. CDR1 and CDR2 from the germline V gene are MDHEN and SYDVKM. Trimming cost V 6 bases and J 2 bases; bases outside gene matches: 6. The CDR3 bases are TGTGCCAGCAGCCTAGGGACAGGGGATAACACCGGGGAGCTGTTTTTT. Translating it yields CASSLGTGDNTGELFF.

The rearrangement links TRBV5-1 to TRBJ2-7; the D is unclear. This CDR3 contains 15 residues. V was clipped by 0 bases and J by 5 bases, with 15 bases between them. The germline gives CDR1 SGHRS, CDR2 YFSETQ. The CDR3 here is CASSLVTTVRNEQYF. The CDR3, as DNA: TGCGCCAGCAGCTTGGTTACAACAGTAAGAAACGAGCAGTACTTC.

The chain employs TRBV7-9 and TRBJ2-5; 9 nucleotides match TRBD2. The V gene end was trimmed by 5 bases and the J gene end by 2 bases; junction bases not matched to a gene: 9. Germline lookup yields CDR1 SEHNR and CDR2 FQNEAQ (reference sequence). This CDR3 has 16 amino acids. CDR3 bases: TGTGCCAGCAGCATTCGGTCGACTAGCGGACAAGAGACCCAGTACTTC. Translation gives CASSIRSTSGQETQYF.

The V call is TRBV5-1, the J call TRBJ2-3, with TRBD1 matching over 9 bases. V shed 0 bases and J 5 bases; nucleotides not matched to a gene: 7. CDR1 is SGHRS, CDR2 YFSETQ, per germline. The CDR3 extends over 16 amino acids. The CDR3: CASSLAATGGGDTQYF. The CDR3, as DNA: TGCGCCAGCAGCTTGGCCGCGACAGGGGGTGGAGATACGCAGTATTTT. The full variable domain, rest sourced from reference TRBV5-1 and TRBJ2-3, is KAGVTQTPRYLIKTRGQQVTLSCSPISGHRSVSWYQQTPGQGLQFLFEYFSETQRNKGNFPGRFSGRQFSNSRSEMNVSTLELGDSALYLCASSLAATGGGDTQYFGPGTRLTVL.

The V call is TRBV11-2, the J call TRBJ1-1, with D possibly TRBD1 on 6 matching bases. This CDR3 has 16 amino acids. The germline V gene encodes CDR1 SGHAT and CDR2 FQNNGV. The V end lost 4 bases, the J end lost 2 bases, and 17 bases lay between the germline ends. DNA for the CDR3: TGTGCCAGCAGCTCTAGGGTTGTCAGGGGAAACACTGAAGCTTTCTTT. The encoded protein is CASSSRVVRGNTEAFF.

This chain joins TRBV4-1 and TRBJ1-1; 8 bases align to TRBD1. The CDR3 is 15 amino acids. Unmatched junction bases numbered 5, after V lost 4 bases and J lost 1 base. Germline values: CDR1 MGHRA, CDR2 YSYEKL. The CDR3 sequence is CASSLGTGPNTEAFF. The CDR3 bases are TGCGCCAGCAGCCTGGGGACAGGACCGAACACTGAAGCTTTCTTT.

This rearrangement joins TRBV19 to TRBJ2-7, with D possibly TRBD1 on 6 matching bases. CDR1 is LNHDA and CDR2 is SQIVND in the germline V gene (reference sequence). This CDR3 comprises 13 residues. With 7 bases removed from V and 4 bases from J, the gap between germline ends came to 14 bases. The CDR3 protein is CASTKDSDYEQYF. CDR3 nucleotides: TGTGCCAGTACGAAGGACAGTGATTACGAGCAGTACTTC.

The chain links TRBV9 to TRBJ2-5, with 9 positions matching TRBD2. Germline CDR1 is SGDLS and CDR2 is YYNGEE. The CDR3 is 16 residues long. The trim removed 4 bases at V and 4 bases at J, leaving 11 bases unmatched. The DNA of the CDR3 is TGTGCCAGCAGCAATCGAGCTAGCGGGACCGGAGAGACCCAGTACTTC. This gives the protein CASSNRASGTGETQYF.

The CDR3 loop reads CASSVGETAGELFF. CDR3 coding DNA: TGCGCCAGCAGCGTAGGAGAAACCGCCGGGGAGCTGTTTTTT. This chain uses TRBV5-1 with TRBJ2-2, with D uncertain. This CDR3 is 14 amino acids long. Deletions cut 4 bases from V and 6 bases from J, with 13 bases between. CDR1 SGHRS and CDR2 YFSETQ come from the germline V gene.

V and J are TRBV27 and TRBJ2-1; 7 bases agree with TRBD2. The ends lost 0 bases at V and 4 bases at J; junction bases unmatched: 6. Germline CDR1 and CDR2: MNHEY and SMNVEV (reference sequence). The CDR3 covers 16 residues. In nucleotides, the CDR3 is TGTGCCAGCAGTTTATCGGTAATAGCGGGTTACAATGAGCAGTTCTTC. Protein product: CASSLSVIAGYNEQFF.

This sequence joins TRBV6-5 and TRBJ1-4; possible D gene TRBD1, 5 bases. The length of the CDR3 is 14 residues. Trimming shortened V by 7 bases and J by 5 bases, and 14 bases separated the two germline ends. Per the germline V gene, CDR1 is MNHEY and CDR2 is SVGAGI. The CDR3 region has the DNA TGTGCCAGCATTAGGGGAAATTTCAATGAAAAACTGTTTTTT. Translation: CASIRGNFNEKLFF.

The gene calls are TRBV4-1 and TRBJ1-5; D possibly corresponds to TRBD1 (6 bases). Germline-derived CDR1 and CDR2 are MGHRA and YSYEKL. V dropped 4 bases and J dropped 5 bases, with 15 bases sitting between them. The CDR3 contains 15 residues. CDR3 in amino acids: CASSPEQGFYQPQHF. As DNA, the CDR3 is TGCGCCAGCAGCCCAGAACAGGGTTTCTATCAGCCCCAGCATTTT.

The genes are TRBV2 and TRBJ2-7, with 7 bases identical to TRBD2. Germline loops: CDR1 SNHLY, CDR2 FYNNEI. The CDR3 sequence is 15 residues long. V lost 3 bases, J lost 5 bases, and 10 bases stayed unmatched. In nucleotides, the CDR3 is TGTGCCAGCAGTGACGTCGGACTAGGGGTCCACGAGCAGTACTTC. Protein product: CASSDVGLGVHEQYF.

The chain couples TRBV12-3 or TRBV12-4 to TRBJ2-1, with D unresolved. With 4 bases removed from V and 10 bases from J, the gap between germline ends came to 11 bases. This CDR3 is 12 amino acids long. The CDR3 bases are TGTGCCAGCAGTTCTAGAGGTGGAGAGCAGTTCTTC. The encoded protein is CASSSRGGEQFF.

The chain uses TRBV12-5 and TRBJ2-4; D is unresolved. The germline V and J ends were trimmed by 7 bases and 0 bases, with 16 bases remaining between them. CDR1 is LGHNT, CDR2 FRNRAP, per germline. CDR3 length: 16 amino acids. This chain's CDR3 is CASALPLDLAKNIQYF. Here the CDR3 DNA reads TGTGCTAGTGCCCTTCCCCTAGACCTAGCCAAAAACATTCAGTACTTC. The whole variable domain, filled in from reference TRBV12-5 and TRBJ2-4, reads DARVTQTPRHKVTEMGQEVTMRCQPILGHNTVFWYRQTMMQGLELLAYFRNRAPLDDSGMPKDRFSAEMPDATLATLKIQPSEPRDSAVYFCASALPLDLAKNIQYFGAGTRLSVL.

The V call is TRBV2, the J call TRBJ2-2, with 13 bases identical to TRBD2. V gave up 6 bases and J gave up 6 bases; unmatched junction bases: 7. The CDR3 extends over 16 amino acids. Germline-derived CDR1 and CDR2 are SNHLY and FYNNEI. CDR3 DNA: TGTGCCAGCAGCCCTAACGGACTAGCGGGAGCCGGGGAGCTGTTTTTT. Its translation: CASSPNGLAGAGELFF.

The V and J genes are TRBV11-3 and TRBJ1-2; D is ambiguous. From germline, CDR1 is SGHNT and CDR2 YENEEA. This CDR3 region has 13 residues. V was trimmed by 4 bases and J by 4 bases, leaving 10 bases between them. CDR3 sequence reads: CASSSTRSYGYTF. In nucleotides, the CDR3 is TGTGCCAGCAGCTCCACCAGAAGCTATGGCTACACCTTC.

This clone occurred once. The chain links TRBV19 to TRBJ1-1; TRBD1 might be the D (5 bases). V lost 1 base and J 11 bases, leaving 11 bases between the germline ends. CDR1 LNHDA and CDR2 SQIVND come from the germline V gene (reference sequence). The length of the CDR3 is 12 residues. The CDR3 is CASSIGQGRAFF. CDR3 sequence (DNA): TGTGCCAGTAGTATAGGGCAGGGAAGGGCTTTCTTT.

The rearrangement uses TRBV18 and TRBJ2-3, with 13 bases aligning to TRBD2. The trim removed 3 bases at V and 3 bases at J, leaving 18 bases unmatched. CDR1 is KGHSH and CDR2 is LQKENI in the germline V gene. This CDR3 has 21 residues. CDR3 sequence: CASSPRTSGRSRKTGTDTQYF. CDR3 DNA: TGTGCCAGCTCACCGCGGACTAGCGGGAGAAGTAGGAAGACGGGGACAGATACGCAGTATTTT.

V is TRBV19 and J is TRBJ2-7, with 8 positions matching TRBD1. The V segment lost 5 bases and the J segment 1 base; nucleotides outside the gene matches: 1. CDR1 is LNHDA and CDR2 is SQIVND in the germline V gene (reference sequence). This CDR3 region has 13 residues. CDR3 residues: CASSRDRSYEQYF. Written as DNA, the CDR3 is TGTGCCAGTAGTCGGGACAGGTCCTACGAGCAGTACTTC.

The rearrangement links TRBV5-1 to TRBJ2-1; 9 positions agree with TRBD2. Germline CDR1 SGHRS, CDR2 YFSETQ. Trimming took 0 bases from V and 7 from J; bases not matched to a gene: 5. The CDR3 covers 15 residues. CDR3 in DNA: TGCGCCAGCAGCTTGGTTAGCGGGAGTAAAAATGAGCAGTTCTTC. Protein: CASSLVSGSKNEQFF.